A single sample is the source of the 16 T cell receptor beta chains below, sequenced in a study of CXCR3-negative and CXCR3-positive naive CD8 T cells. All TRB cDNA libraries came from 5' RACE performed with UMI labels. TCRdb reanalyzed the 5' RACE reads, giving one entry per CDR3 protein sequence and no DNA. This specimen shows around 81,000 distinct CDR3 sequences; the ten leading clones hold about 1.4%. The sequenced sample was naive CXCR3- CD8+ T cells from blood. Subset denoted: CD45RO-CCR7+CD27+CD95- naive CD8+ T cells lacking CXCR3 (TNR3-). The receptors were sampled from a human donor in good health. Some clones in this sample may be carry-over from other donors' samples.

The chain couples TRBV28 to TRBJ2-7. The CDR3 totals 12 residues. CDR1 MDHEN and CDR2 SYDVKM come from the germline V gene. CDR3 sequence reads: CASSYTLYEQYF.

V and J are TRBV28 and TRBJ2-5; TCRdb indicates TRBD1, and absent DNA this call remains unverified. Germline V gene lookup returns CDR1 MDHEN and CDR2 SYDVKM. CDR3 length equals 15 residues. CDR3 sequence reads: CASSPWEGRQETQYF.

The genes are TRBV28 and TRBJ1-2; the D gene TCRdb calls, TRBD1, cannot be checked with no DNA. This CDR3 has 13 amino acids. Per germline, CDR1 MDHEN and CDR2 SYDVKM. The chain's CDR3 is CASTLPGGAGYTF.

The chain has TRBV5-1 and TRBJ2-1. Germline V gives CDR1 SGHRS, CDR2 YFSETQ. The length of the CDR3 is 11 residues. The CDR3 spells CASSLLGEQFF.

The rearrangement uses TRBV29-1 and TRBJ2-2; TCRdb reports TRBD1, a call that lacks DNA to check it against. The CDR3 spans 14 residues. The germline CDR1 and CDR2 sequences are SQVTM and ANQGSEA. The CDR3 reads CSAEGTPNTGELFF.

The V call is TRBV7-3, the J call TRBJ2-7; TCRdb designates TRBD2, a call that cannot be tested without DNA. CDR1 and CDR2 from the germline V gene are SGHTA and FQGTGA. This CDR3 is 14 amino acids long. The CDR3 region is CASSPTGGSGEQYF.

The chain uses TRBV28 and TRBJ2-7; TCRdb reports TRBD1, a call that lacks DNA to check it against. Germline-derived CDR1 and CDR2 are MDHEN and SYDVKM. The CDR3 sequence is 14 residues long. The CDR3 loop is CASSSRRAGGEQYF.

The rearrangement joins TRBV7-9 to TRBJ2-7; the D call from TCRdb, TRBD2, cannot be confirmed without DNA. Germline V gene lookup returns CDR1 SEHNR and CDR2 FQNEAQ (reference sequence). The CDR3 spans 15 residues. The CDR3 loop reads CASSLTRLADYEQYF.

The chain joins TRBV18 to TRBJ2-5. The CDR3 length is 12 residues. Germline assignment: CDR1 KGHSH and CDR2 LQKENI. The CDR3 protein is CASSPPRETQYF. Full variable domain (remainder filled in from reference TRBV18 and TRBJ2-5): NAGVMQNPRHLVRRRGQEARLRCSPMKGHSHVYWYRQLPEEGLKFMVYLQKENIIDESGMPKERFSAEFPKEGPSILRIQQVVRGDSAAYFCASSPPRETQYFGPGTRLLVL.

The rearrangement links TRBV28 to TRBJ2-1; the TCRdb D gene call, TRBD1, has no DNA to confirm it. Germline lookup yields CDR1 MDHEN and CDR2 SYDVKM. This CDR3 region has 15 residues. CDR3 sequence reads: CASTQAGVYYNEQFF.

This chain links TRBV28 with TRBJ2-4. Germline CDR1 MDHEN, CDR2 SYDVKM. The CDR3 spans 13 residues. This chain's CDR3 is CASSKHTENIQYF.

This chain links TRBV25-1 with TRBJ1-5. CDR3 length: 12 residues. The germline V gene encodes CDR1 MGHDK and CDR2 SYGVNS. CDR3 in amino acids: CASSGGNQPQHF.

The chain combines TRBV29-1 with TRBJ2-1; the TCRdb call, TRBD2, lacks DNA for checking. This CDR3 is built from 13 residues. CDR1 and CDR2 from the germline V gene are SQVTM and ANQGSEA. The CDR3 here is CSGLAGGPVEQFF.

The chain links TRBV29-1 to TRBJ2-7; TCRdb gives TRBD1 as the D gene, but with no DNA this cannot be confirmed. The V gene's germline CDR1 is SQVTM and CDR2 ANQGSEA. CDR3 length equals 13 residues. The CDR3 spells CSVIGTERYEQYF.

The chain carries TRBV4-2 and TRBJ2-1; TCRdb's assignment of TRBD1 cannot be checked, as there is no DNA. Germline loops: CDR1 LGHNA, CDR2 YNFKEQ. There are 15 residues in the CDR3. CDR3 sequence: CASSQGTGRDNEQFF.

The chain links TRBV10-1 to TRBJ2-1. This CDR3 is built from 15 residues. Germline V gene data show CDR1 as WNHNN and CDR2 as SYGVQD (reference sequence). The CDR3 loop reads CASSDSASFYNEQFF.